This paragraph covers one TCR beta chain sequence. Its target is unknown. Controls never had mood disorders and self-rated depressive symptoms at 5 or less. Participants with major medical conditions, Axis I/II comorbidities, regular medication or illicit drug use were excluded. Germline trimming cut 3 bases from V and 0 bases from J; bases unmatched to any gene: 8. The length of the CDR3 is 16 residues. CDR1 and CDR2 (germline): MNHEY, SMNVEV (reference sequence). This specimen comes from a study of untreated major depressive disorder. TCRdb's table, derived via immunoSEQ multiplex PCR, lists solely in-frame clones and lacks some. The sample records 21,000 or so clones, about 93% being singletons. Study-wide results and caveats: TRBV25-01 and TRBV02-01 usage differences were not statistically significant. Compared with controls, depressed patients showed more TRBV05-01 (Vbeta 5.1) usage in CD4+ T cells.

The chain carries TRBV27 and TRBJ2-7; 7 nucleotides agree with TRBD1. The TCR was taken from a man aged 30 to 45 in good health. Specimen: CD4+ T cells from PBMCs. The CDR3 sequence: CASSFSVGDSSYEQYF. For the CDR3, the DNA is TGTGCCAGCAGTTTTTCCGTGGGGGACAGCTCCTACGAGCAGTACTTC.